The 15 T cell receptor beta chains below were found in one sample sequenced in a study of cytomegalovirus exposure and HLA in healthy donors. The study ran its PCR with 60 Vbeta and 13 Jbeta primers. Some clones are missing from TCRdb's copy, which holds only in-frame ones; the method was immunoSEQ multiplex PCR. The sample lists more than 85,000 clones; around 68% were seen once. The sample comprised PBMCs. Receptor source: a female donor in good health and CMV-seronegative.

This clone was recorded a few times. The chain recombines TRBV30 with TRBJ2-5, with 9 positions matching TRBD2. The J segment lost 7 bases and the V segment lost 1 base, leaving 4 bases of the junction unmatched. The germline CDR1 and CDR2 sequences are GTSNPN and SVGIG (reference sequence). This CDR3 is built from 13 residues. CDR3 in amino acids: CAWSGSGRGTQYF. DNA for the CDR3: TGTGCCTGGAGTGGTAGCGGGAGAGGGACCCAGTACTTC.

This sequence joins TRBV7-6 and TRBJ1-1, with D perhaps matching TRBD1 (6 bases). Trimming removed 1 base at V and 8 bases at J, with 11 bases between. The CDR3 extends over 13 amino acids. Per germline, CDR1 SGHVS and CDR2 FNYEAQ. In DNA form, the CDR3 reads TGTGCCAGCAGCTTAGATCAGGGGTCCGAAGCTTTCTTT. Encoded protein: CASSLDQGSEAFF. The full variable domain, with the rest looked up from reference TRBV7-6 and TRBJ1-1, is GAGVSQSPRYKVTKRGQDVALRCDPISGHVSLYWYRQALGQGPEFLTYFNYEAQQDKSGLPNDRFSAERPEGSISTLTIQRTEQRDSAMYRCASSLDQGSEAFFGQGTRLTVV.

This sequence joins TRBV30 and TRBJ2-7; 8 nucleotides line up with TRBD2. The length of the CDR3 is 13 residues. Germline assignment: CDR1 GTSNPN and CDR2 SVGIG (reference sequence). Trimming took 3 bases from V and 2 from J; bases not matched to a gene: 3. The CDR3 DNA is TGTGCCTGGAGGGGCGGGGGGCCCTACGAGCAGTACTTC. This encodes CAWRGGGPYEQYF.

V and J are TRBV6-5 and TRBJ2-2; no definite D call. V was clipped by 7 bases and J by 9 bases, with 15 bases between them. Germline-derived CDR1 and CDR2 are MNHEY and SVGAGI. This CDR3 has 13 residues. The CDR3 nucleotides read TGTGCCAGCAACCAAAGATTCGGTCGGGAGCTGTTTTTT. It translates to CASNQRFGRELFF.

The genes are TRBV13 and TRBJ1-1, with D unclear. V was trimmed by 4 bases and J by 3 bases, leaving 15 bases between them. The CDR3 length is 15 residues. CDR1 PRHDT and CDR2 FYEKMQ come from the germline V gene (reference sequence). The CDR3 protein is CASSYQRGIYTEAFF. Written as DNA, the CDR3 is TGTGCCAGCAGCTACCAGAGAGGAATTTACACTGAAGCTTTCTTT.

The rearrangement joins TRBV6-6 to TRBJ1-5; a weak D match, TRBD1 (6 bases). Trimming removed 5 bases at V and 5 bases at J, with 13 bases between. CDR3 length equals 14 residues. Germline CDR1 is MNHNY and CDR2 is SVGAGI (reference sequence). CDR3 DNA sequence: TGTGCCAGCAGTCTATCGGACAGAGATCAGCCCCAGCATTTT. Translation: CASSLSDRDQPQHF.

The table lists this clone with a few counts. V and J are TRBV7-2 and TRBJ1-5; no clear D gene. V was pared by 1 base and J by 9 bases, with 7 bases between. The CDR3 is 12 residues long. Germline V lookup: CDR1 SGHTA, CDR2 FQGNSA. The CDR3 DNA reads TGTGCCAGCAGCTTAGGGCTTGGGCCCCAGCATTTT. Protein product: CASSLGLGPQHF.

The gene calls are TRBV18 and TRBJ2-7; 9 bases line up with TRBD1. V was clipped by 3 bases and J by 1 base; unmatched bases: 4. The CDR3 has 15 amino acids. CDR1 and CDR2 (germline): KGHSH, LQKENI. CDR3 sequence: CASSPGTGPSYEQYF. DNA for the CDR3: TGTGCCAGCTCACCGGGGACAGGGCCATCCTACGAGCAGTACTTC.

In this sample, this clone turned up a few times. This chain connects TRBV5-1 to TRBJ2-7, with TRBD2 matching 10 bases. The CDR3 consists of 16 residues. The germline CDR1 and CDR2 sequences are SGHRS and YFSETQ. With V trimmed by 0 bases and J by 3 bases, 6 bases remained unmatched. DNA of the CDR3: TGCGCCAGCAGCTTGGAAGGGATAGCGGGAGGCTACGAGCAGTACTTC. It encodes CASSLEGIAGGYEQYF.

The CDR3 loop reads CASSLQGFNEQYF. In nucleotides, the CDR3 is TGTGCCAGCAGCTTACAGGGTTTCAACGAGCAGTACTTC. The V call is TRBV7-2, the J call TRBJ2-7; TRBD1 might be the D (5 bases). V lost 2 bases and J 5 bases, leaving 10 bases between the germline ends. CDR1 and CDR2 from the germline V gene are SGHTA and FQGNSA. This CDR3 region has 13 residues.

The J gene is TRBJ2-2, the V gene TRBV29-1; 8 bases map to TRBD2. Germline V gene lookup returns CDR1 SQVTM and CDR2 ANQGSEA. Trimming at V came to 7 bases and at J to 4 bases, leaving 23 bases not matched to a gene. The CDR3 spans 19 residues. Here the CDR3 reads CSGIEVAGTSGLGTGELFF. In DNA, the CDR3 is TGCAGCGGTATTGAGGTAGCGGGGACCTCCGGTTTGGGCACCGGGGAGCTGTTTTTT.

This clone turned up a few times. V and J are TRBV5-6 and TRBJ2-7, with a possible D match to TRBD2 (6 bases). V was cut by 6 bases and J by 2 bases, with 15 bases left in between. The CDR3 length is 14 residues. Looked up from germline, CDR1 is SGHDT and CDR2 is YYEEEE. CDR3 coding DNA: TGTGCCAGCACCCCCGGGGCGGGGACCTACGAGCAGTACTTC. This encodes CASTPGAGTYEQYF.

The chain is built from TRBV29-1 and TRBJ2-3; 12 nucleotides match TRBD2. Germline CDR1 SQVTM, CDR2 ANQGSEA. J was trimmed by 0 bases and V by 6 bases; bases with no gene match: 7. There are 16 residues in the CDR3. CDR3 loop: CSVGGLAGQSTDTQYF. CDR3 DNA: TGCAGCGTCGGCGGACTAGCGGGACAGAGCACAGATACGCAGTATTTT.

The V and J genes are TRBV18 and TRBJ2-7; 8 positions agree with TRBD1. CDR1 is KGHSH, CDR2 LQKENI, per germline. This CDR3 is built from 13 residues. V trimming: 7 bases; J trimming: 6 bases; junction bases outside the gene matches: 8. The CDR3: CASLATTGVEQYF. The DNA of the CDR3 is TGTGCCAGCTTAGCTACGACAGGGGTCGAGCAGTACTTC.

V is TRBV29-1 and J is TRBJ2-7, with TRBD1 identical over 10 bases. V lost 7 bases, J lost 7 bases, and 7 bases stayed unmatched. Germline-derived CDR1 and CDR2 are SQVTM and ANQGSEA. The length of the CDR3 is 12 residues. The CDR3 loop reads CSADRGFGEQYF. The CDR3 DNA reads as TGCAGCGCGGACAGGGGGTTTGGGGAGCAGTACTTC.